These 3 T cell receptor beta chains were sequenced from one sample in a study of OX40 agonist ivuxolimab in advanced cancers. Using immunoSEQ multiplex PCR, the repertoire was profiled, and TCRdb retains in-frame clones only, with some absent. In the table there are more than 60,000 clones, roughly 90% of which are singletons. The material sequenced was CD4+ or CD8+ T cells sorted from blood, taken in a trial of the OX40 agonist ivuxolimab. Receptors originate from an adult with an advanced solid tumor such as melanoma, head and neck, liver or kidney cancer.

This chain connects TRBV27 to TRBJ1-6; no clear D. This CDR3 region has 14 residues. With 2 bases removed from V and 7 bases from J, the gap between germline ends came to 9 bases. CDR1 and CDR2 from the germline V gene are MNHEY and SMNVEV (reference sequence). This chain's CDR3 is CASSLVRVNSPLHF. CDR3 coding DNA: TGTGCCAGCAGTTTAGTACGGGTAAATTCACCCCTCCACTTT.

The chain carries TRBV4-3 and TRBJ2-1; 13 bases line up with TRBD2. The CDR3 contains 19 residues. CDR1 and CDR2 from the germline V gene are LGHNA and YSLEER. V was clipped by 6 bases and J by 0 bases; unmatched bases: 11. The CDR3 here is CASSHLPRTSGSSYNEQFF. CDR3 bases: TGCGCCAGCAGTCACTTGCCCAGGACTAGCGGGAGCTCCTACAATGAGCAGTTCTTC.

The CDR3 is CASHRNFWGTQETQYF. The CDR3 nucleotides read TGTGCCAGCCATCGGAATTTCTGGGGAACACAAGAGACCCAGTACTTC. The chain couples TRBV7-6 to TRBJ2-5; D is ambiguous. From germline, CDR1 is SGHVS and CDR2 FNYEAQ. CDR3 length equals 16 residues. V was cut by 8 bases and J by 2 bases, with 21 bases left in between. The full variable domain, rest sourced from reference TRBV7-6 and TRBJ2-5, is GAGVSQSPRYKVTKRGQDVALRCDPISGHVSLYWYRQALGQGPEFLTYFNYEAQQDKSGLPNDRFSAERPEGSISTLTIQRTEQRDSAMYRCASHRNFWGTQETQYFGPGTRLLVL.